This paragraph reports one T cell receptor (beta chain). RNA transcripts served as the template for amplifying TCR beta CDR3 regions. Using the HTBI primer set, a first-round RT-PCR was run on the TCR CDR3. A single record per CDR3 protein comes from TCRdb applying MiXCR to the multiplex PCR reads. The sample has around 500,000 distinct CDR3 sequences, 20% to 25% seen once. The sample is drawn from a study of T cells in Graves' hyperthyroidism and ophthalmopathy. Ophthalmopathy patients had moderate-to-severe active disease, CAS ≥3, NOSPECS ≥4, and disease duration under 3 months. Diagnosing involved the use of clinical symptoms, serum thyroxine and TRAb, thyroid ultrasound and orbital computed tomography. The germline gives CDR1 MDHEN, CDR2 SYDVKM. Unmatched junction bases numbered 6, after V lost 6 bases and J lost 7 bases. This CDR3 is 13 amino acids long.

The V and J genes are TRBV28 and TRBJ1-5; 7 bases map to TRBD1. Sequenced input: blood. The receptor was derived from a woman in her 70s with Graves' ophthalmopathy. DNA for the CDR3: TGTGCCAGCAGGAAACAGGGGAGACAGCCCCAGCATTTT. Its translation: CASRKQGRQPQHF.